This record looks at one T cell receptor beta chain sequence and its context. The specificity of this receptor is unknown. No per-base quality is available; no much larger clone lies one base away. The immunoSEQ Assay, a bias-controlled multiplex PCR, was used to amplify TCRbeta CDR3 regions from genomic DNA. On the authors' methods: The number of nucleated cells in each sample was estimated from the amplification of reference gene primers within the assay. To quantify the absolute abundance of each unique TCRbeta CDR3 rearrangement, sequence reads were collapsed and filtered. For each sample, productive Simpson clonality was calculated as the square root of Simpson's diversity index over productive rearrangements. The clones in this table, taken by TCRdb from immuneACCESS, are in-frame only. Not every clone is retained; where verified, under half of the shortfall comes from an unresolved V gene, and the cause of the rest is unknown. The V and J calls and the clone size are those of that table, but D and trimming were determined from the DNA. The sample yields 80,000 or so clones; over 65% were counted once. More than 5% of the sample goes to the ten largest clones.

This entry belongs to a study of blood T cell repertoires in COVID-19 (TCRdb year 2020). In the study overall: Samples covering the acute and convalescent phases of COVID-19 were provided by collaborators in the United States, Italy and Spain. The material from the prospective study consisted of cDNA or gDNA derived from T cells, B-cell-depleted T cells, or PBMCs. The dataset comprised deeply sampled blood TCRbeta repertoires from subjects exposed to, actively infected with, or recovered from COVID-19. The repertoires were made available in a free public database intended to serve as a resource for research on the immune response to SARS-CoV-2. The samples were drawn from two sources: the first 160 participants of the ongoing ImmuneRACE study, and 1,254 subjects contributed by 6 global collaborators. Sample metadata almost always included a de-identified subject ID, COVID-19 status, age in years and sex. Where available, HLA class I and class II types were obtained from metadata supplied by the sample provider rather than from assay-based typing.

V is pruned by 7 bases and J by 9 bases, leaving 8 bases of the junction without a gene match. From the cysteine up to the phenylalanine, the CDR3 has a length of 14 residues. This entry keeps only the CDR3 DNA: 42 bases, framed from base 1. Looking up the germline V gene yields CDR1 SNHLY and CDR2 FYNNEI. Each collaborating institution followed its own protocols to collect whole blood in K2EDTA tubes. For TCRbeta analysis, collaborator samples were shipped as frozen whole blood, as isolated PBMCs, or as DNA extracted from either sample type. What the work shows at the level of the full study, not this receptor alone: How much clinical and demographic metadata was included differed by source and by participant, and the metadata was provided uncurated.

Sequenced input: peripheral blood. In this chain, TRBV2 is recombined with TRBJ2-1, with 11 bases in between that match TRBD2. The clonotype originates from a man between 50 and 59 years old with active or convalescent COVID-19. The CDR3: CASTLAGGQVEQFF. The DNA sequence is given as TGTGCCAGCACCTTAGCGGGGGGGCAGGTTGAGCAGTTCTTC.